This T cell receptor (beta chain) stems from a study of shared clonotypes between healthy human individuals. Findings and limits, study-wide: Investigators collected only blood, and repertoires in tissues likely differ.

A remark on this clone: Its antigen is not known.

This CDR3 region has 15 residues. Germline V gene sequence: CDR1 SGHRS, CDR2 YFSETQ. V was clipped by 4 bases and J by 3 bases, with 14 bases between them. It was at deep level that the assay was run. Data came from immunoSEQ multiplex PCR; TCRdb stores just in-frame clones and leaves some out. The table has a few million clones, roughly 93% seen once; the top ten hold 0.35% to 0.5%. Participating donors were healthy, HIV-negative adults free of recent acute infections or vaccinations. The sequence was obtained from a man between 18 and 29 years old in good health. Some clones in this sample may be carry-over from other donors' samples. Material: naive CD4+ T cells from PBMCs. Indicated subset: CD45RA+ positively selected. The rearrangement uses TRBV5-1 and TRBJ1-5; D is perhaps TRBD1 (6 bases). The CDR3, as DNA: TGCGCCAGCAGCCCCGACACAGGGAACAATCAGCCCCAGCATTTT. This translates into CASSPDTGNNQPQHF.